What follows are 14 T cell receptor beta chains derived from one specimen sequenced in a study of blood T cell repertoires in COVID-19. The table came from immunoSEQ multiplex PCR; TCRdb's copy has only in-frame clones and leaves some out. The sample consists of about 340,000 clones, 91% of them appearing once. Material: peripheral blood. The receptors were gathered from a woman under 30 who had recovered from COVID-19.

The CDR3 DNA is TGTGCCAGCAGCTCAGTACTCGACAGAGAAGGAGCTTTCTTT. This encodes CASSSVLDREGAFF. The V gene is TRBV11-3, the J gene TRBJ1-1, with D possibly TRBD1 on 5 matching bases. Trimming shortened V by 4 bases and J by 10 bases, and 19 bases separated the two germline ends. The germline CDR1 and CDR2 sequences are SGHNT and YENEEA. The CDR3 loop spans 14 amino acids.

The chain uses TRBV11-2 and TRBJ2-1; TRBD2 matches at 8 bases. Trimming at V came to 0 bases and at J to 0 bases, leaving 4 bases not matched to a gene. This CDR3 has 17 residues. The V gene's germline CDR1 is SGHAT and CDR2 FQNNGV. The CDR3 coding sequence is TGTGCCAGCAGCTTAGAGGGTGGGACTAGCTCCTACAATGAGCAGTTCTTC. It specifies CASSLEGGTSSYNEQFF. Filled out from reference TRBV11-2 and TRBJ2-1, the complete variable domain reads EAGVAQSPRYKIIEKRQSVAFWCNPISGHATLYWYQQILGQGPKLLIQFQNNGVVDDSQLPKDRFSAERLKGVDSTLKIQPAKLEDSAVYLCASSLEGGTSSYNEQFFGPGTRLTVL.

The V gene is TRBV9, the J gene TRBJ1-1; D is perhaps TRBD1 (6 bases). The germline gives CDR1 SGDLS, CDR2 YYNGEE. There are 13 residues in the CDR3. V was shortened by 3 bases and J by 2 bases, with 8 bases between the two germline ends. CDR3: CASSDRANTEAFF. The DNA of the CDR3 is TGTGCCAGCAGCGACAGGGCTAACACTGAAGCTTTCTTT.

This sequence joins TRBV6-2 or TRBV6-3 and TRBJ1-2; D perhaps matches TRBD1 (6 bases). Germline values: CDR1 MNHEY, CDR2 SVGEGT. The V end was cut by 4 bases, the J end by 4 bases, with 16 bases between. This CDR3 is built from 15 residues. CDR3 nucleotides: TGTGCCAGCAGTTTCCGACAGGAGACTTTCTATGGCTACACCTTC. Translating it yields CASSFRQETFYGYTF.

About this clone itself: This sample also contains other DNA sequences that code for the same CDR3. The chain links TRBV3-1 (or the pseudogene TRBV3-2) to TRBJ1-5; 7 bases agree with TRBD1. The CDR3 spans 15 residues. V was pared by 1 base and J by 2 bases, with 2 bases of the junction left unmatched. Germline-derived CDR1 and CDR2 are LGHDT and YNNKEL (reference sequence). This CDR3 reads CASSQGTGGNQPQHF. CDR3 DNA: TGTGCCAGCAGCCAAGGGACAGGAGGCAATCAGCCCCAGCATTTT.

The chain uses TRBV6-6 and TRBJ2-2; 10 nucleotides line up with TRBD2. This CDR3 has 17 amino acids. V trimming: 5 bases; J trimming: 4 bases; junction bases outside the gene matches: 10. Germline V gene lookup returns CDR1 MNHNY and CDR2 SVGAGI (reference sequence). The CDR3 nucleotides read TGTGCCAGCAGTCACCTATCTAGCGGGAGTCCCACCGGGGAGCTGTTTTTT. This translates into CASSHLSSGSPTGELFF.

This chain joins TRBV6-5 and TRBJ1-4; perhaps TRBD1 as D (5 bases). Trimming left V 6 bases short and J 8 bases short, with 16 bases between. This CDR3 is built from 14 residues. The V gene's germline CDR1 is MNHEY and CDR2 SVGAGI. The DNA for the CDR3 is TGTGCCAGCAGCACGACGGGGGAAGGGGAAAAACTGTTTTTT. Protein product: CASSTTGEGEKLFF.

This rearrangement joins TRBV24-1 to TRBJ2-1; a possible D gene is TRBD2 (6 bases). There are 13 residues in the CDR3. CDR1 and CDR2 (germline): KGHDR, SFDVKD. V dropped 4 bases and J dropped 4 bases, with 7 bases sitting between them. The CDR3 protein is CATSDAGYNEQFF. In DNA form, the CDR3 reads TGTGCCACCAGTGACGCGGGGTACAATGAGCAGTTCTTC.

The chain combines TRBV9 with TRBJ1-1; 10 positions match TRBD1. Germline values: CDR1 SGDLS, CDR2 YYNGEE. This CDR3 spans 16 amino acids. J was trimmed by 5 bases and V by 0 bases; bases with no gene match: 7. This CDR3 is CASSVDGQGVQTEAFF. CDR3 sequence (DNA): TGTGCCAGCAGCGTAGATGGACAGGGGGTACAAACTGAAGCTTTCTTT.

The chain is built from TRBV11-3 and TRBJ2-7; 8 nucleotides line up with TRBD2. Trimming cost V 4 bases and J 6 bases; bases outside gene matches: 5. Germline V gene lookup returns CDR1 SGHNT and CDR2 YENEEA. The CDR3 sequence is 13 residues long. CDR3 region: CASSSGTSLEQYV. The CDR3 DNA reads as TGTGCCAGCAGCTCTGGGACTAGTCTCGAGCAGTACGTC.

This clone was observed a single time. The chain links TRBV7-9 to TRBJ2-3; TRBD2 matches at 10 bases. Trimming took 5 bases from V and 2 from J; bases not matched to a gene: 7. The CDR3 consists of 16 residues. The germline V gene has CDR1 SEHNR and CDR2 FQNEAQ (reference sequence). The CDR3 DNA reads TGTGCCAGCAGCGAGTGGACTAGCGGAAACACAGATACGCAGTATTTT. This translates into CASSEWTSGNTDTQYF.

The gene calls are TRBV5-8 and TRBJ2-7; 9 bases line up with TRBD1. Germline-derived CDR1 and CDR2 are SGHTS and YDEGEE. J was trimmed by 0 bases and V by 4 bases; bases with no gene match: 8. The CDR3 totals 16 residues. CDR3 residues: CASSLPGQGNSYEQYV. The CDR3 DNA reads TGTGCCAGCAGCCTACCGGGACAGGGCAACTCCTACGAGCAGTACGTC.

This chain connects TRBV11-3 to TRBJ2-2, with D possibly TRBD2 on 6 matching bases. The V gene's germline CDR1 is SGHNT and CDR2 YENEEA. Trimming pared 1 base from V and 6 bases from J, leaving 18 bases between. This CDR3 comprises 17 residues. The CDR3 sequence is CASSLATSGRYAGELFF. The CDR3 bases are TGTGCCAGCAGCTTAGCCACTAGTGGGAGGTATGCCGGGGAGCTGTTTTTT.

The chain recombines TRBV4-1 with TRBJ2-2, with a weak D call TRBD1 (5 bases). Trimming shortened V by 1 base and J by 2 bases, and 8 bases separated the two germline ends. The germline V gene has CDR1 MGHRA and CDR2 YSYEKL. This CDR3 is 15 amino acids long. For the CDR3, the DNA is TGCGCCAGCAGCCAAGTTCAGGGAAACACCGGGGAGCTGTTTTTT. This sequence encodes CASSQVQGNTGELFF.